What follows are 15 T cell receptor beta chains derived from one specimen sequenced in a study of CD8 T cells in Susac syndrome. When the RNA was reverse transcribed, random hexamers were used with an input of about 0.5 to 1 ug. A single record per CDR3 protein comes from TCRdb applying MiXCR to the immunoSEQ multiplex PCR reads. Among approximately 200,000 distinct CDR3 sequences listed, more than 90% were seen once. Material: CD4+ T cells from PBMCs. The receptors originated from a human donor with multiple sclerosis.

The chain couples TRBV19 to TRBJ2-5; D gene ambiguous. The V gene lost 1 base and the J gene lost 0 bases, with 9 bases spanning the gap. CDR1 and CDR2 from the germline V gene are LNHDA and SQIVND (reference sequence). This CDR3 has 15 amino acids. The chain's CDR3 is CASSIGSGHQETQYF. In DNA form, the CDR3 reads TGTGCCAGTAGTATAGGGTCAGGACACCAAGAGACCCAGTACTTC.

This clonotype was counted once. The V and J genes are TRBV11-1 and TRBJ2-5; 13 bases agree with TRBD2. CDR1 is SGHAT and CDR2 is FQDESV in the germline V gene (reference sequence). The CDR3 covers 15 residues. The trim removed 3 bases at V and 7 bases at J, leaving 5 bases unmatched. CDR3: CASSFGLAGERTQYF. CDR3 bases: TGTGCCAGCAGCTTTGGACTAGCGGGAGAGCGGACCCAGTACTTC.

The chain carries TRBV12-3 or TRBV12-4 and TRBJ1-2; 8 bases agree with TRBD1. Losses at the gene ends were 5 bases for V and 0 bases for J; bases not matched to a gene: 11. This CDR3 is built from 17 residues. The CDR3 DNA follows: TGTGCCAGCAGTCCCCGGACAGGGTGGGCGTCTAACTATGGCTACACCTTC. Translation: CASSPRTGWASNYGYTF.

V and J are TRBV29-1 and TRBJ2-3, with D uncertain. V shed 4 bases and J shed 10 bases, with 9 bases lying between them. CDR3 size: 10 residues. Germline CDR1 is SQVTM and CDR2 is ANQGSEA. In nucleotides, the CDR3 is TGCAGCGTTGGAATCGGTCCGCAGTATTTT. Amino acids: CSVGIGPQYF.

The J gene is TRBJ2-2, the V gene TRBV20-1; TRBD2 matches at 7 bases. The germline CDR1 and CDR2 sequences are DFQATT and SNEGSKA (reference sequence). V shed 3 bases, J shed 6 bases, and the junction held 1 base outside the gene matches. CDR3 length: 12 residues. This chain's CDR3 is CSASGGAGELFF. DNA for the CDR3: TGCAGTGCTAGTGGGGGGGCCGGGGAGCTGTTTTTT.

The chain couples TRBV7-2 to TRBJ2-7; 7 bases agree with TRBD1. CDR1 SGHTA and CDR2 FQGNSA come from the germline V gene. The V gene end was trimmed by 5 bases and the J gene end by 5 bases; junction bases not matched to a gene: 3. This CDR3 contains 12 residues. The CDR3 here is CASSLTGNEQYF. The DNA of the CDR3 is TGTGCCAGCAGCCTGACAGGGAACGAGCAGTACTTC.

The J gene is TRBJ1-5, the V gene TRBV7-2, with 8 bases that match TRBD1. Trimming took 4 bases from V and 6 from J; bases not matched to a gene: 5. This CDR3 is 14 amino acids long. Per the germline V gene, CDR1 is SGHTA and CDR2 is FQGNSA. The CDR3 sequence is CASSSTGGSQPQHF. The CDR3, as DNA: TGTGCCAGCAGCTCTACAGGGGGTAGTCAGCCCCAGCATTTT.

The chain links TRBV15 to TRBJ2-3, with 9 bases matching TRBD2. The CDR3 runs to 17 residues. The germline gives CDR1 LNHNV, CDR2 YYDKDF (reference sequence). Trimming cost V 5 bases and J 7 bases; bases outside gene matches: 16. The CDR3: CATSLLWSGGFVNTQYF. The CDR3 coding sequence is TGTGCCACCAGCCTCCTGTGGAGCGGGGGGTTTGTAAATACGCAGTATTTT.

The V and J genes are TRBV12-3 or TRBV12-4 and TRBJ2-1; the D gene is possibly TRBD2 (5 bases). The CDR3 runs 13 residues. Deletions cut 5 bases from V and 7 bases from J, with 12 bases between. CDR3 sequence: CASSRGPGNEQFF. The CDR3 coding sequence is TGTGCCAGCAGTAGAGGGCCCGGTAATGAGCAGTTCTTC.

The rearrangement uses TRBV6-1 and TRBJ1-2; no definite D call. The V end was cut by 1 base, the J end by 8 bases, with 14 bases between. Per the germline V gene, CDR1 is MNHNS and CDR2 is SASEGT. The CDR3 spans 14 residues. CDR3 amino acids: CASSEVGRARGYTF. Written as DNA, the CDR3 is TGTGCCAGCAGTGAAGTCGGAAGGGCTCGGGGCTACACCTTC.

CDR3: CASSLYTGSTDTQYF. The CDR3 DNA is TGTGCCAGCAGCTTATATACAGGTTCCACAGATACGCAGTATTTT. The V and J genes are TRBV7-9 and TRBJ2-3, with TRBD1 as a possible D gene (5 bases). The CDR3 covers 15 residues. V lost 2 bases to trimming and J lost 2 bases, with 11 bases between them. Germline V CDR1 and CDR2: SEHNR, FQNEAQ (reference sequence).

The chain has TRBV9 and TRBJ1-6, with unresolved D. Trimming left V 7 bases short and J 7 bases short, with 9 bases between. The CDR3 length is 12 residues. Germline loops: CDR1 SGDLS, CDR2 YYNGEE. CDR3 bases: TGTGCCAGCGGACTGGTCAATTCACCCCTCCACTTT. It encodes CASGLVNSPLHF. Full variable domain (missing parts from reference TRBV9 and TRBJ1-6): DSGVTQTPKHLITATGQRVTLRCSPRSGDLSVYWYQQSLDQGLQFLIQYYNGEERAKGNILERFSAQQFPDLHSELNLSSLELGDSALYFCASGLVNSPLHFGNGTRLTVT.

V and J are TRBV30 and TRBJ2-7; no definite D call. There are 11 residues in the CDR3. The germline CDR1 and CDR2 sequences are GTSNPN and SVGIG (reference sequence). Deletions cut 3 bases from V and 4 bases from J, with 7 bases between. CDR3 residues: CAWSDKYEQYF. In DNA, the CDR3 is TGTGCCTGGAGCGACAAATACGAGCAGTACTTC.

This sequence joins TRBV29-1 and TRBJ1-3, with D unclear. Germline V gene sequence: CDR1 SQVTM, CDR2 ANQGSEA. The CDR3 sequence is 14 residues long. The V end was cut by 6 bases, the J end by 3 bases, with 15 bases between. The CDR3 DNA sequence: TGCAGCGTGTGGACGGGAAAGTTTGGAAACACCATATATTTT. This translates into CSVWTGKFGNTIYF.

In its sample, this clonotype was seen once. The chain couples TRBV15 to TRBJ2-3; D gene uncertain. The CDR3 is 14 residues long. The V end lost 5 bases, the J end lost 2 bases, and 11 bases lay between the germline ends. Germline loops: CDR1 LNHNV, CDR2 YYDKDF (reference sequence). The CDR3 here is CATSGSLFTDTQYF. DNA of the CDR3: TGTGCCACCAGCGGATCCCTCTTCACAGATACGCAGTATTTT. The whole variable domain, remainder taken from reference TRBV15 and TRBJ2-3, is DAMVIQNPRYQVTQFGKPVTLSCSQTLNHNVMYWYQQKSSQAPKLLFHYYDKDFNNEADTPDNFQSRRPNTSFCFLDIRSPGLGDTAMYLCATSGSLFTDTQYFGPGTRLTVL.